The rows below give T cell receptor beta chains drawn from one sample of a study of CD8 T cells in Susac syndrome. TCRdb used MiXCR to reprocess the immunoSEQ multiplex PCR reads, holding one entry per CDR3 protein. The sample lists roughly 190,000 distinct CDR3 sequences, just under 95% occurring once. Material for sequencing was CD4+ T cells from PBMCs. These receptors originate from a human donor in good health. Both conserved end residues are part of each CDR3. Fields, in order: V gene, D gene, clone size, J gene, CDR3 DNA, CDR3 protein. D genes are given only for firm matches. Clone size is shown for a subset of rows, as once, few, many or a class of expanded clone.

TRBV2	-	-	TRBJ2-1	TGTGCCAGCAGTGAAGTGGGGTCCTACAATGAGCAGTTCTTC	CASSEVGSYNEQFF
TRBV27	-	-	TRBJ2-5	TGTGCCAGCAGTTCCTCAGGGTCCTATGGAGAGACCCAGTACTTC	CASSSSGSYGETQYF
TRBV7-3	TRBD1	-	TRBJ2-1	TGTGCCAGCAGCTCCGGACAGGGGTGGAATGAGCAGTTCTTC	CASSSGQGWNEQFF
TRBV29-1	TRBD2	-	TRBJ2-5	TGCAGCGTTGAAGGACCGGGGGGGGAGACCCAGTACTTC	CSVEGPGGETQYF
TRBV3-1	TRBD2	-	TRBJ2-3	TGTGCCAGCAGCCACGGGACTACAGCAGATACGCAGTATTTT	CASSHGTTADTQYF
TRBV29-1	-	-	TRBJ2-4	TGCAGCGTCGGACAGTCAGAAAAGAACATTCAGTACTTC	CSVGQSEKNIQYF
TRBV6-5	-	once	TRBJ2-2	TGTGCCATCTCGAGCGGAGCGAACACCGGGGAGCTGTTTTTT	CAISSGANTGELFF
TRBV15	TRBD2	-	TRBJ2-1	TGTGCCACCAGCAGACGGCTAGCGGGGTACAATGAGCAGTTCTTC	CATSRRLAGYNEQFF
TRBV5-1	TRBD2	-	TRBJ2-3	TGCGCCAGCAGCTGGAGACTAGCGGGAGGCCCAGATACGCAGTATTTT	CASSWRLAGGPDTQYF
TRBV4-3	TRBD1	-	TRBJ1-4	TGCGCCAGCAGCCAAGGGGGGACAGCAAATGAAAAACTGTTTTTT	CASSQGGTANEKLFF
TRBV5-4	-	once	TRBJ1-2	TGTGCCAGCAGCTTAGAATTCAACTATGGCTACACCTTC	CASSLEFNYGYTF
TRBV4-2	TRBD1	-	TRBJ2-7	TGTGCCAGCAGCCAAGGCGGACAGGGTTTTTCCGAGCAGTACTTC	CASSQGGQGFSEQYF
TRBV28	-	-	TRBJ2-7	TGTGCCAGCAGTCCCCCCCCGGGAGTGTGGGAGCAGTACTTC	CASSPPPGVWEQYF
TRBV4-2	-	-	TRBJ1-2	TGTGCCAGCAGCCAAGAGGTAGCTCCCTACTATGGCTACACCTTC	CASSQEVAPYYGYTF
TRBV24-1	TRBD1	-	TRBJ2-2	TGTGCCACCAGTGACCAGCCCGGGACAGGGCAAGGCGGGGAGCTGTTTTTT	CATSDQPGTGQGGELFF
TRBV5-6	-	-	TRBJ2-7	TGTGCCAGCACCTCCCGGGGAACCTACGAGCAGTACTTC	CASTSRGTYEQYF
TRBV27	-	-	TRBJ2-7	TGTGCCAGCGGTAAATGGGCTGGGACCTACGAGCAGTACTTC	CASGKWAGTYEQYF
TRBV4-1	-	-	TRBJ1-2	TGCGCCAGCAGCCAAGACCCCCGCTTGCGGGGCTACACCTTC	CASSQDPRLRGYTF
TRBV5-1	-	-	TRBJ2-1	TGCGCCAGCAGTTGGTCAGGGACCCTAGTCTACAATGAGCAGTTCTTC	CASSWSGTLVYNEQFF
TRBV29-1	-	-	TRBJ2-1	TGCAGCTGGGGGCGGAACTCATACAATGAGCAGTTCTTC	CSWGRNSYNEQFF
TRBV19	TRBD1	-	TRBJ1-2	TGTGCCAGTAGAAATCCGGGACAGAACTATGGCTACACCTTC	CASRNPGQNYGYTF
TRBV7-6	TRBD1	once	TRBJ2-7	TGTGCCAGCAGCTTAGCGGGACAGCTGAGCTCCTACGAGCAGTACTTC	CASSLAGQLSSYEQYF
TRBV27	-	-	TRBJ2-5	TGTGCCAGCCAGAGGGGGGGCGAGAAGACCCAGTACTTC	CASQRGGEKTQYF
TRBV3-1	-	once	TRBJ2-5	TGTGCCAGCAGCCAAAAGGACTCAGGAGAGACCCAGTACTTC	CASSQKDSGETQYF